These T cell receptor beta chains were read from a single sample in a study of cytotoxic CD8 clonotypes in ibrutinib-treated CLL. Only in-frame clones appear in the TCRdb table, and some are missing; sequencing was by immunoSEQ multiplex PCR. Of 200,000 to 250,000 clones in the sample, 79% were seen once. This specimen consisted of PBMCs, obtained after 12 months of ibrutinib treatment. The receptors here all came from a human donor with chronic lymphocytic leukemia. CDR3s include the opening cysteine and the closing phenylalanine or tryptophan. D genes are given only for firm matches. Clone size appears in some rows only: once, few, many, or a class for an expanded clone.

clone_size j_call v_call d_call cdr3_nt cdr3_aa
once TRBJ2-7 TRBV5-1 NA TGCGCCAGCAGCTTGGGTGGCAGGGGACCCTACGAGCAGTACTTC CASSLGGRGPYEQYF
NA TRBJ1-4 TRBV19 NA TGTGCCAGTAGCACTCCGGGGGAAAAACTGTTTTTT CASSTPGEKLFF
NA TRBJ2-3 TRBV30 TRBD2 TGTGCCTGGCGCCGGACTAGCGGGTTCACAGATACGCAGTATTTT CAWRRTSGFTDTQYF
NA TRBJ2-1 TRBV2 TRBD2 TGTGCCAGCAGGCGGGAGGCGACCTACAATGAGCAGTTCTTC CASRREATYNEQFF
NA TRBJ2-5 TRBV2 NA TGTGCCAGCGCGGCTGTGGGAGAGACCCAGTACTTC CASAAVGETQYF
NA TRBJ1-2 TRBV5-4 NA TGTGCCAGCAGCATAAGAATAGCTAACTATGGCTACACCTTC CASSIRIANYGYTF
NA TRBJ2-5 TRBV11-2 NA TGTGCCAGCGCGTTACAAGAGACCCAGTACTTC CASALQETQYF
NA TRBJ2-7 TRBV18 TRBD1 TGTGCCAGCTCACCACTGCACAGGGGGCGTGTCGGAACCCAGCCCCACTACGACGAGCAGTACTTC CASSPLHRGRVGTQPHYDEQYF
once TRBJ2-7 TRBV5-4 TRBD2 TGTGCCAGCAGCTCTTACGGGGGGGCTAAGTACGAGCAGTATTTC CASSSYGGAKYEQYF
many TRBJ2-7 TRBV5-6 NA TGTGCCAGCAGCTTGGAAGGGGCCGGTAGCTCCTACGAGCAGTACTTC CASSLEGAGSSYEQYF
NA TRBJ2-2 TRBV7-8 TRBD2 TGTGCCAGCAGCCATACTCGGGGGGACACCGGGGAGCTGTTTTTT CASSHTRGDTGELFF
NA TRBJ2-7 TRBV7-7 NA TGTGCTAGCAGCCCAGCGGGCCACTACGAGCAGTACTTC CASSPAGHYEQYF
NA TRBJ1-5 TRBV10-3 NA TGTGCCATCAGCGGGGCGGATCAGCCCCAGCATTTT CAISGADQPQHF
NA TRBJ2-5 TRBV19 NA TGTGCCAGTAGTGCATACGGGACGTTCCAAGAGACCCAGTACTTC CASSAYGTFQETQYF
NA TRBJ2-5 TRBV6-5 TRBD2 TGTGCCAGCAGTTTAGGCGGGGGAGGTAGCCAAGAGACCCAGTACTTC CASSLGGGGSQETQYF
NA TRBJ2-7 TRBV2 NA TGTGCCAGCAGTCCTCTCGAGCAGTACTTC CASSPLEQYF
NA TRBJ1-6 TRBV9 TRBD1 TGTGCCAGCAGCGTATCCCCAGACAGGGCTGATTCACCCCTCCACTTT CASSVSPDRADSPLHF
NA TRBJ1-2 TRBV25-1 TRBD1 TGTGCCAGCAGTGGAGACACAGGGGTAGAGGGCTACACCTTC CASSGDTGVEGYTF
NA TRBJ2-5 TRBV4-1 NA TGCGCCAGCAGCCAAGAGCGTTTGTACCAAGAGACCCAGTACTTC CASSQERLYQETQYF
NA TRBJ1-1 TRBV14 NA TGTGCCAGCAGCCAAGGGATGGGGAACACTGAAGCTTTCTTT CASSQGMGNTEAFF
NA TRBJ1-3 TRBV30 NA TGTGCCTGGAGTGTTGTGGGAAACACCATATATTTT CAWSVVGNTIYF
NA TRBJ1-2 TRBV6-6 NA TGTGCCAGCAGTTACGGGGGGAGGGATTATGGCTACACCTTC CASSYGGRDYGYTF
once TRBJ1-5 TRBV6-1 NA TGTGCCAGCAGTGAACTGGGGGACGGCACCCAGCATTTT CASSELGDGTQHF
few TRBJ1-2 TRBV6-5 NA TGTGCCAGCAGGCGTGGGAATGGCTACACCTTC CASRRGNGYTF
NA TRBJ1-2 TRBV2 NA TGTGCCAGCAGTTCAGGGGTTTATGGCTACACCTTC CASSSGVYGYTF
few TRBJ1-6 TRBV27 NA TGTGCCAGCAGTTTCTCCCAAAATTCACCCCTCCACTTT CASSFSQNSPLHF
NA TRBJ1-1 TRBV7-9 TRBD1 TGTGCCAGCAGCTCCGAGGGGGCTGGGACTGAAGCTTTCTTT CASSSEGAGTEAFF
NA TRBJ2-2 TRBV7-7 NA TGTGCTAGCAGCTTGACAGGTCTCACCGGGGAGCTGTTTTTT CASSLTGLTGELFF
many TRBJ2-5 TRBV5-1 TRBD2 TGCGCCAGCAGCCTAGCGGGGGAGTACCAAGAGACCCAGTACTTC CASSLAGEYQETQYF
NA TRBJ2-6 TRBV7-9 NA TGTGCCAGCAGCTTAGGAGGGAGAGGGGCCAACGTCCTGACTTTC CASSLGGRGANVLTF
NA TRBJ2-2 TRBV11-3 TRBD1 TGTGCCAGCAGCTTTGGACAGGGAATCACCGGGGAGCTGTTTTTT CASSFGQGITGELFF
NA TRBJ1-4 TRBV5-1 NA TGCGCCAGCAGCTTGCGGGCGGGAAAGGAAAAACTGTTTTTT CASSLRAGKEKLFF
NA TRBJ2-7 TRBV5-4 NA TGTGCCAGCAGCTTGGTCAGGGGCCTCTCCTACGAGCAGTACTTC CASSLVRGLSYEQYF
once TRBJ2-4 TRBV5-1 NA TGCGCCAGCAGCCCGGACAGACCTAGTGGCAAAAACATTCAGTACTTC CASSPDRPSGKNIQYF
NA TRBJ1-1 TRBV10-2 NA TGCGCCAGCATCGGGGAGGGGGTCTCGGGTACTGAAGCTTTCTTT CASIGEGVSGTEAFF
NA TRBJ2-1 TRBV10-1 NA TGCGCCAGCAGTGAGTCGATCGGGGACTACAATGAGCAGTTCTTC CASSESIGDYNEQFF
NA TRBJ2-1 TRBV20-1 NA TGCAGTGCGTCATGGAATGAGCAGTTCTTC CSASWNEQFF
once TRBJ1-2 TRBV18 NA TGTGCCAGCTCACCAGGGACACCACTAGGTAACACCTTC CASSPGTPLGNTF
NA TRBJ2-1 TRBV9 NA TGTGCCAGCAGCGTAGACGGCAGAGACAATGAGCAGTTCTTC CASSVDGRDNEQFF
NA TRBJ2-7 TRBV18 TRBD2 TGTGCCAGTTCGAAGACTAGCGCCTACGAGCAGTACTTC CASSKTSAYEQYF
NA TRBJ1-2 TRBV18 TRBD1 TGTGCCAGCTCACCACGACCCCTACAGACAGGGGTTGAATATGGCTACACCTTC CASSPRPLQTGVEYGYTF
NA TRBJ2-1 TRBV20-1 TRBD2 TGCAGTGCTAGGCGGGAGGGTGAGCAGTTCTTC CSARREGEQFF
NA TRBJ2-1 TRBV2 TRBD2 TGTGCCAGCAGAAAGGGTCTAGCGGGGGCGCAATACAATGAGCAGTTCTTC CASRKGLAGAQYNEQFF
NA TRBJ2-1 TRBV5-4 NA TGTGCCAGCAGCTCCGGTGGGGGGGCCGGCTACAATGAGCAGTTCTTC CASSSGGGAGYNEQFF
NA TRBJ1-2 TRBV11-2 NA TGTGCCAGCAGCCCGGCCCCAAACTATGGCTACACCTTC CASSPAPNYGYTF